The TCR beta chain described here comes from a study of T-cell reconstitution after alpha-beta-depleted transplantation in children. Broader study findings: At the one-year point after transplant, T-cell counts and TCRbeta diversity were found to come mostly from T cells that had been newly produced.

The TCRbeta library incorporated unique molecular identifiers. TCRdb passed the PCR reads through MiXCR, listing each CDR3 protein once. The sample gives about 440,000 distinct CDR3 sequences, about 40% of which show up once; approximately 25% is in the top ten. The germline V and J ends were trimmed by 3 bases and 1 base, with 12 bases remaining between them. Germline V gives CDR1 DFQATT, CDR2 SNEGSKA (reference sequence). The CDR3 loop spans 14 amino acids. On this clonotype: The antigen remains unidentified.

The V and J genes are TRBV20-1 and TRBJ1-1, with D maybe TRBD1 (6 bases). This clonotype was sampled from a girl aged 2 to 9 with aplastic anemia, due to receive a stem cell transplant. The sequencing here drew on PBMCs, taken before TCRalphabeta/CD19-depleted stem cell transplant. CDR3 residues: CSARGGGRNTEAFF. CDR3 coding DNA: TGCAGTGCTAGGGGAGGGGGAAGGAACACTGAAGCTTTCTTT.